What follows are 21 T cell receptor beta chains derived from one specimen sequenced in a study of T-cell memory formation after mild COVID-19. Each CDR3 protein is one row after TCRdb ran MiXCR on the 5' RACE reads. The sample carries some 160,000 distinct CDR3 sequences, 31% recorded once. The specimen was PBMCs or a T cell subset sorted from them (not recorded which). All receptors derive from an adult woman who had mild COVID-19 (a few samples of this study predate the infection). Cell type and time point are not known.

This clonotype has just a few counts. The chain combines TRBV24-1 with TRBJ1-1; TRBD1 is a possible D gene (5 bases). The CDR3 is 15 amino acids. Germline lookup yields CDR1 KGHDR and CDR2 SFDVKD. Trimming removed 0 bases at V and 1 base at J, with 8 bases between. DNA of the CDR3: TGTGCCACCAGTGATTTGCAGGGAAGGAACACTGAAGCTTTCTTT. Translation gives CATSDLQGRNTEAFF.

V gene TRBV3-1 combines with J gene TRBJ2-3; 8 bases line up with TRBD2. J was trimmed by 1 base and V by 1 base; bases with no gene match: 7. The germline gives CDR1 LGHDT, CDR2 YNNKEL (reference sequence). The CDR3 length is 17 residues. The chain's CDR3 is CASSQGSGNWGTDTQYF. CDR3 nucleotides: TGTGCCAGCAGCCAAGGTAGCGGGAATTGGGGCACAGATACGCAGTATTTT.

This clonotype has only a few counts. The genes are TRBV29-1 and TRBJ2-5; tentatively, D is TRBD1 or TRBD2 (5 bases each). Looked up from germline, CDR1 is SQVTM and CDR2 is ANQGSEA. The CDR3 is made up of 14 amino acids. V was trimmed by 3 bases and J by 5 bases, leaving 16 bases between them. In DNA form, the CDR3 reads TGCAGCGTTGAGTCCGAGGGCAGGGTGGAGACCCAGTACTTC. Protein: CSVESEGRVETQYF.

This clonotype was counted only a few times. V and J are TRBV7-3 and TRBJ2-1; 10 bases line up with TRBD1. Trimming took 5 bases from V and 10 from J; bases not matched to a gene: 11. Per the germline V gene, CDR1 is SGHTA and CDR2 is FQGTGA. The CDR3 covers 15 residues. CDR3 loop: CASSTSRDRGEEQFF. CDR3 nucleotides: TGTGCCAGCAGCACATCCCGGGACAGGGGTGAAGAGCAGTTCTTC. The variable domain in full, with the rest retrieved from reference TRBV7-3 and TRBJ2-1, is GAGVSQTPSNKVTEKGKYVELRCDPISGHTALYWYRQSLGQGPEFLIYFQGTGAADDSGLPNDRFFAVRPEGSVSTLKIQRTERGDSAVYLCASSTSRDRGEEQFFGPGTRLTVL.

The CDR3 loop reads CATSRDQSTGELFF. As DNA, the CDR3 is TGTGCCACCAGCAGAGATCAATCAACCGGGGAGCTGTTTTTT. The gene calls are TRBV15 and TRBJ2-2; D remains unclear. The length of the CDR3 is 14 residues. Per germline, CDR1 LNHNV and CDR2 YYDKDF (reference sequence). The V and J ends lost 0 bases and 5 bases respectively, with 7 bases between them.

The J gene is TRBJ2-1, the V gene TRBV27, with 13 positions matching TRBD2. The J segment lost 4 bases and the V segment lost 4 bases, leaving 16 bases of the junction unmatched. The CDR3 is 20 amino acids. Germline V gene data show CDR1 as MNHEY and CDR2 as SMNVEV (reference sequence). The CDR3 DNA is TGTGCCAGCAGTTCCCCGGGGGGACTAGCGGGACGGATAAAATACAATGAGCAGTTCTTC. Its translation: CASSSPGGLAGRIKYNEQFF.

The table lists this clonotype with many counts. V is TRBV20-1 and J is TRBJ1-1, with TRBD1 identical over 9 bases. Germline V gene data show CDR1 as DFQATT and CDR2 as SNEGSKA (reference sequence). Trimming at V came to 1 base and at J to 3 bases, leaving 0 bases not matched to a gene. The CDR3 contains 13 residues. This chain's CDR3 is CSARGTGDTEAFF. The CDR3 DNA sequence: TGCAGTGCTAGAGGGACAGGGGACACTGAAGCTTTCTTT.

V is TRBV24-1 and J is TRBJ2-6; the D is unclear. Germline CDR1 reads KGHDR; CDR2 reads SFDVKD. This CDR3 is 16 amino acids long. Trimming pared 3 bases from V and 0 bases from J, leaving 8 bases between. The DNA for the CDR3 is TGTGCCACCAGTGATAACGGCTACTCTGGGGCCAACGTCCTGACTTTC. This translates into CATSDNGYSGANVLTF.

The chain joins TRBV29-1 to TRBJ2-7; possibly TRBD1 for D (5 bases). This CDR3 is built from 13 residues. The ends were cut back, 7 bases at V and 3 bases at J, with 16 bases in the middle. CDR1 is SQVTM and CDR2 is ANQGSEA in the germline V gene. Written as DNA, the CDR3 is TGCAGCGCCGTCAGGGTCGGTAGCTACGAGCAGTACTTC. Translated: CSAVRVGSYEQYF.

The DNA of the CDR3 is TGTGCCAGCAGCCGACAGGAGGCCAACGAGCAGTACTTC. Its protein product is CASSRQEANEQYF. The rearrangement joins TRBV12-3 or TRBV12-4 to TRBJ2-7, with D possibly being TRBD1 (6 bases). The CDR3 is 13 residues long. Trimming stripped 6 bases from V and 5 bases from J, with 14 bases between.

This clonotype has more than one count but fewer than ten. V and J are TRBV20-1 and TRBJ1-2; 8 bases map to TRBD1. CDR1 and CDR2 (germline): DFQATT, SNEGSKA (reference sequence). V lost 1 base, J lost 2 bases, and 3 bases stayed unmatched. The CDR3 spans 14 residues. CDR3 bases: TGCAGTGCTAGAGTGGACAGGGTAAACTATGGCTACACCTTC. Translated: CSARVDRVNYGYTF.

The rearrangement joins TRBV7-9 to TRBJ2-7; the match to TRBD2 covers 8 bases. This CDR3 spans 17 amino acids. Losses at the gene ends were 0 bases for V and 0 bases for J; bases not matched to a gene: 7. CDR1 is SEHNR and CDR2 is FQNEAQ in the germline V gene (reference sequence). Here the CDR3 reads CASSLADGGGSSYEQYF. CDR3 nucleotides: TGTGCCAGCAGCTTAGCGGACGGCGGGGGGAGCTCCTACGAGCAGTACTTC.

The genes are TRBV20-1 and TRBJ2-5; D might be TRBD2 (5 bases). CDR3 size: 16 residues. V shed 2 bases and J shed 3 bases, with 19 bases lying between them. Germline V lookup: CDR1 DFQATT, CDR2 SNEGSKA (reference sequence). The CDR3 nucleotides read TGCAGTGCTAGAAACCTCCTGCGGCGGGCGAAAGAGACCCAGTACTTC. Its translation is CSARNLLRRAKETQYF.

This clonotype showed up just a few times. The rearrangement joins TRBV4-2 to TRBJ2-1, with TRBD2 matching 12 bases. V lost 6 bases, J lost 8 bases, and 11 bases stayed unmatched. Germline V gene data show CDR1 as LGHNA and CDR2 as YNFKEQ. The length of the CDR3 is 16 residues. The CDR3 DNA reads as TGTGCCAGCAGTCGGGGGACTAGCGGGTTTTTGGATGAGCAGTTCTTC. Amino acid sequence: CASSRGTSGFLDEQFF.

Only a few counts were recorded for this clonotype. A read error may account for a junction end that differs from germline. The V and J genes are TRBV12-3 or TRBV12-4 and TRBJ2-3, with D hard to call. CDR3 length: 15 amino acids. CDR3 in amino acids: CASSPSRSSRDTQYF. Written as DNA, the CDR3 is TGTGCCAGCAGTCCTTCTAGGAGTAGCAGAGATACGCAGTATTTT.

V usage is TRBV24-1 and J usage is TRBJ1-2; unclear D gene. The CDR3 spans 14 residues. Germline CDR1 KGHDR, CDR2 SFDVKD. Trimming cost V 9 bases and J 6 bases, with 19 bases left between them. The DNA for the CDR3 is TGTGCCACCGCAAGCCGGGCCCTACAAGATGGCTACACCTTC. Protein sequence: CATASRALQDGYTF.

The genes are TRBV24-1 and TRBJ2-2; 12 bases map to TRBD2. Germline CDR1 and CDR2: KGHDR and SFDVKD. CDR3 size: 20 residues. The V segment lost 2 bases and the J segment 7 bases; nucleotides outside the gene matches: 16. The CDR3 sequence: CATSDSTTSGSTGEIGELFF. The CDR3, as DNA: TGTGCCACCAGTGATTCGACGACTAGCGGGAGCACGGGAGAGATCGGGGAGCTGTTTTTT.

V and J are TRBV18 and TRBJ1-3; D possibly corresponds to TRBD1 (6 bases). The CDR3 sequence is 17 residues long. V was trimmed by 3 bases and J by 0 bases, leaving 15 bases between them. The germline V gene encodes CDR1 KGHSH and CDR2 LQKENI. DNA for the CDR3: TGTGCCAGCTCACCGACAGGAGGACCAAACTCTGGAAACACCATATATTTT. Protein: CASSPTGGPNSGNTIYF.

V usage is TRBV6-5 and J usage is TRBJ2-3; possible D gene TRBD2, 5 bases. Germline V lookup: CDR1 MNHEY, CDR2 SVGAGI. This CDR3 comprises 14 residues. With 0 bases removed from V and 1 base from J, the gap between germline ends came to 5 bases. The DNA of the CDR3 is TGTGCCAGCAGTTACTCGAGGGGCACAGATACGCAGTATTTT. Translation gives CASSYSRGTDTQYF.

The chain links TRBV4-2 to TRBJ2-1; TRBD2 is a possible D gene (6 bases). Trimming removed 3 bases at V and 4 bases at J, with 10 bases between. Germline values: CDR1 LGHNA, CDR2 YNFKEQ. The CDR3 is made up of 14 amino acids. CDR3 nucleotide sequence: TGTGCCAGCAGCCATGGCGGGGTGTACAATGAGCAGTTCTTC. Its translation is CASSHGGVYNEQFF.

This clonotype was recorded a few times. The chain is built from TRBV4-2 and TRBJ2-7; D is perhaps TRBD1 or TRBD2 (6 bases each). The CDR3 loop spans 13 amino acids. Deletions cut 4 bases from V and 6 bases from J, with 13 bases between. Germline values: CDR1 LGHNA, CDR2 YNFKEQ. The chain's CDR3 is CASSRGAAGEQYF. CDR3 in DNA: TGTGCCAGCAGCCGGGGGGCAGCCGGCGAGCAGTACTTC.